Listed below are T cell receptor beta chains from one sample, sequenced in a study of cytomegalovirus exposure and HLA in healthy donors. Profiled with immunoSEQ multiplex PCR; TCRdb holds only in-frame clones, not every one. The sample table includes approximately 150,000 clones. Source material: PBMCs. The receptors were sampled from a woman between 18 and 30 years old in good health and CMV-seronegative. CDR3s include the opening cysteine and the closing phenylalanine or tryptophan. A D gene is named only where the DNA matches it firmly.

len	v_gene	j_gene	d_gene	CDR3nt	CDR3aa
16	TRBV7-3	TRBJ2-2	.	TGTGCCAGCAGCCTCTTGGAGGGGTTGAACACCGGGGAGCTGTTTTTT	CASSLLEGLNTGELFF
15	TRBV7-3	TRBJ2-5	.	TGTGCCAGCAGCCTCCTCGGTGGGGCGGTGGAGACCCAGTACTTC	CASSLLGGAVETQYF
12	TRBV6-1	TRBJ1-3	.	TGTGCCAGCAGGACAGCTGGAAACACCATATATTTT	CASRTAGNTIYF
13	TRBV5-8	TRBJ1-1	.	TGTGCCAGCAGCTTGGGAGGGAACACTGAAGCTTTCTTT	CASSLGGNTEAFF
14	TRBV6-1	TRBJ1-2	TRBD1	TGTGCCAGCAGTGGCGACCGGGACAGGGGAGGCTACACCTTC	CASSGDRDRGGYTF
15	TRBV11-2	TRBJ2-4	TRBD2	TGTGCCAGCAGCGCCCAAGCGGGAACCAAAAACATTCAGTACTTC	CASSAQAGTKNIQYF
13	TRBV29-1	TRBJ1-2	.	TGCAGCGTAGACAACAGGCAGAACTATGGCTACACCTTC	CSVDNRQNYGYTF
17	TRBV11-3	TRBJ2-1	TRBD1	TGTGCCAGCAGCTTACCCTCGGACAGGGATCCCTACAATGAGCAGTTCTTC	CASSLPSDRDPYNEQFF
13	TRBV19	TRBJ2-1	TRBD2	TGTGCCAGTAGTATCGGCGGGAGGGGTGAGCAGTTCTTC	CASSIGGRGEQFF
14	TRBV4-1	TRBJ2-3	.	TGCGCCAGCAGCCAAGATAACGGGTGGGATACGCAGTATTTT	CASSQDNGWDTQYF
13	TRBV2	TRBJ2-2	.	TGTGCCAGCAGTGGAGAGAACACCGGGGAGCTGTTTTTT	CASSGENTGELFF
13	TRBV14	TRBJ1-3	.	TGTGCCAGCAGCCAAGCAGGGGGAAACACCATATATTTT	CASSQAGGNTIYF
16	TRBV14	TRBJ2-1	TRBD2	TGTGCCAGCAGCCACCTTCCTAGCGGGAGTGTCAATGAGCAGTTCTTC	CASSHLPSGSVNEQFF
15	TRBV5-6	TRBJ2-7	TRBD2	TGTGCCAGCAGCTCGACTAGCGAGTCCTCCTACGAGCAGTACTTC	CASSSTSESSYEQYF
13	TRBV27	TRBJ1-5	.	TGTGCCAGCGGAACCACAGGTCTTCAGCCCCAGCATTTT	CASGTTGLQPQHF
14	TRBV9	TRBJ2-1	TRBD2	TGTGCCAGCAGCACGACTAGCCGCTACAATGAGCAGTTCTTC	CASSTTSRYNEQFF
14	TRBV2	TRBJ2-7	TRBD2	TGTGCCAGCAGTATCGAGCGGGAGTCCTACGAGCAGTACTTC	CASSIERESYEQYF
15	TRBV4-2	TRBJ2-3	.	TGTGCCAGCAGCCAAGAAGGCAGGGGGGCAGATACGCAGTATTTT	CASSQEGRGADTQYF
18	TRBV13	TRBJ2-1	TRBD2	TGTGCCAGCAGCTTAAGACCCCAGATAGCGGGAGTATCGAATGAGCAGTTCTTC	CASSLRPQIAGVSNEQFF
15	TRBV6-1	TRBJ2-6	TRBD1	TGTGCCAGCAATACAGGGGGCTCTGGGGCCAACGTCCTGACTTTC	CASNTGGSGANVLTF
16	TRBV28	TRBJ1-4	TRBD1	TGTGCCAGCAGTTTACTGGACTACAGGGGGGGGGAAAAACTGTTTTTT	CASSLLDYRGGEKLFF
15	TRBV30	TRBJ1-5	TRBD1	TGTGCCTGGAACCAAGGGACAGCTAGCAATCAGCCCCAGCATTTT	CAWNQGTASNQPQHF
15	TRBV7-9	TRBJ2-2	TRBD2	TGTGCCAGCAGCCTCCCAACTAGCGGCACCGGGGAGCTGTTTTTT	CASSLPTSGTGELFF
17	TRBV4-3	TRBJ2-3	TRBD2	TGCGCCAGCAGCCAGAGGACTAGCGGGAGTATTGCAGATACGCAGTATTTT	CASSQRTSGSIADTQYF
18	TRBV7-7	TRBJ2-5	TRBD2	TGTGCCAGCAGCTTAGAACTAGCGGGAGGACTGCTTCAAGAGACCCAGTACTTC	CASSLELAGGLLQETQYF
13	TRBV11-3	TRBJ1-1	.	TGTGCCAGCAGCTTAGATGAGGACACTGAAGCTTTCTTT	CASSLDEDTEAFF
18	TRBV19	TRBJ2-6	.	TGTGCCAGTAGTATTGGCTCAGGCTCACCCTCTGGGGCCAACGTCCTGACTTTC	CASSIGSGSPSGANVLTF
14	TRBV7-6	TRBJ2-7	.	TGTGCCAGCAGCTCCCGCCTGAGTAGCGGCGAGCAGTACTTC	CASSSRLSSGEQYF
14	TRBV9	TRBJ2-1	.	TGTGCCAGCAGCGTAGGGGGGGTTATCAATGAGCAGTTCTTC	CASSVGGVINEQFF
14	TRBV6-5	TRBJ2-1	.	TGTGCCAGCAGTTACAGCGGAGCCTACAATGAGCAGTTCTTC	CASSYSGAYNEQFF
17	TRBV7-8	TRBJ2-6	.	TGTGCCAGCAGCCTCCCTAGGCGCCTCTCTGGGGCCAACGTCCTGACTTTC	CASSLPRRLSGANVLTF
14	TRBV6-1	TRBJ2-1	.	TGTGCCACCTCCTACGGTCTTTCCTACAATGAGCAGTTCTTC	CATSYGLSYNEQFF
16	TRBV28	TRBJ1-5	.	TGTGCCAGCAGTTACTCGACAGGCTATAGCAATCAGCCCCAGCATTTT	CASSYSTGYSNQPQHF